A single sample is the source of the 18 T cell receptor beta chains below, sequenced in a study of T cells in Graves' hyperthyroidism and ophthalmopathy. Amplified TCR beta CDR3 regions came from RNA transcripts. A first-round RT-PCR of the TCR CDR3 used the HTBI primer set. TCRdb recomputed calls from the multiplex PCR reads with MiXCR, one row per CDR3 protein. The table lists about 290,000 distinct CDR3 sequences, around 15% of them singletons. Sequences were obtained from blood. The receptors come from a woman between 40 and 55 years old with Graves' hyperthyroidism.

This clonotype was counted many times. The J gene is TRBJ2-3, the V gene TRBV12-3 or TRBV12-4, with 7 bases that match TRBD2. CDR3 length: 14 residues. V gave up 6 bases and J gave up 1 base; unmatched junction bases: 4. CDR3 DNA sequence: TGTGCCAGCAGGGGGGGGAGCGGCACAGATACGCAGTATTTT. As protein: CASRGGSGTDTQYF.

In its sample, this clonotype was seen many times. The chain links TRBV9 to TRBJ2-1; perhaps TRBD1 as D (5 bases). The germline gives CDR1 SGDLS, CDR2 YYNGEE. There are 12 residues in the CDR3. The V end was cut by 3 bases, the J end by 10 bases, with 11 bases between. CDR3 nucleotides: TGTGCCAGCAGCGATGGACAAGACGAGCAGTTCTTC. Translated: CASSDGQDEQFF.

This clonotype was seen at least ten times. The chain employs TRBV18 and TRBJ2-1, with unresolved D. The V gene lost 3 bases and the J gene lost 5 bases, with 8 bases spanning the gap. The CDR3 length is 13 residues. CDR1 is KGHSH and CDR2 is LQKENI in the germline V gene. CDR3 sequence: CASSPWQDNEQFF. CDR3 nucleotide sequence: TGTGCCAGCTCACCCTGGCAAGACAATGAGCAGTTCTTC. The full variable domain, completed using reference TRBV18 and TRBJ2-1, is NAGVMQNPRHLVRRRGQEARLRCSPMKGHSHVYWYRQLPEEGLKFMVYLQKENIIDESGMPKERFSAEFPKEGPSILRIQQVVRGDSAAYFCASSPWQDNEQFFGPGTRLTVL.

This clonotype was detected a few times. The chain links TRBV19 to TRBJ2-7; D call uncertain. Between the trimmed V and J ends, which lost 5 bases and 0 bases, there was a span of 20 bases. This CDR3 contains 17 residues. Germline CDR1 LNHDA, CDR2 SQIVND (reference sequence). This CDR3 reads CASSFALLGSLSYEQYF. For the CDR3, the DNA is TGTGCCAGTAGTTTCGCCTTATTGGGTTCCCTCTCCTACGAGCAGTACTTC.

The CDR3 DNA follows: TGTGCCAGCAGGTCGACAGGGAGGAATCAGCCCCAGCATTTT. Its translation: CASRSTGRNQPQHF. V and J are TRBV6-1 and TRBJ1-5, with TRBD1 matching over 7 bases. Looked up from germline, CDR1 is MNHNS and CDR2 is SASEGT. The CDR3 length is 14 residues. Unmatched junction bases numbered 6, after V lost 6 bases and J lost 4 bases.

This clonotype was counted ten times or more. The chain joins TRBV28 to TRBJ1-4; D unclear. The V end was cut by 7 bases, the J end by 1 base, with 10 bases between. This CDR3 spans 14 amino acids. Germline CDR1 is MDHEN and CDR2 is SYDVKM. CDR3 region: CASTTVETNEKLFF. Written as DNA, the CDR3 is TGTGCCAGCACCACGGTCGAAACTAATGAAAAACTGTTTTTT.

In this sample, this clonotype turned up many times. The V call is TRBV7-2, the J call TRBJ2-5; D uncertain. The V and J ends lost 3 bases and 4 bases respectively, with 15 bases between them. The CDR3 consists of 15 residues. Germline values: CDR1 SGHTA, CDR2 FQGNSA. As DNA, the CDR3 is TGTGCCAGCAGCTTCGGAATCGGGCTTATAGAGACCCAGTACTTC. This translates into CASSFGIGLIETQYF.

This clonotype was seen a handful of times. A clone one base away is much larger, so this may be a read error. The chain recombines TRBV29-1 with TRBJ1-1; a possible D gene is TRBD1 (5 bases). V was cut by 4 bases and J by 4 bases, with 13 bases left in between. This CDR3 has 13 residues. Germline V gene data show CDR1 as SQVTM and CDR2 as ANQGSEA. As DNA, the CDR3 is TGCAGCGTTGGGGCTCTCGGGGGCACTGAAGCTTTCTTT. Translating it yields CSVGALGGTEAFF. The full variable domain, rest sourced from reference TRBV29-1 and TRBJ1-1, is SAVISQKPSRDICQRGTSLTIQCQVDSQVTMMFWYRQQPGQSLTLIATANQGSEATYESGFVIDKFPISRPNLTFSTLTVSNMSPEDSSIYLCSVGALGGTEAFFGQGTRLTVV.

The table lists this clonotype with many counts. The chain employs TRBV20-1 and TRBJ2-7, with 7 bases lining up with TRBD2. The CDR3 sequence is 13 residues long. With 2 bases clipped from V and 4 bases from J, the junction kept 5 bases outside the gene matches. Germline-derived CDR1 and CDR2 are DFQATT and SNEGSKA (reference sequence). The CDR3 is CSARTSGGYEQYF. The CDR3 DNA sequence: TGCAGTGCTAGAACCTCGGGGGGATACGAGCAGTACTTC.

This clonotype has ten or more counts. For the CDR3, the DNA is TGTGCCAGCGGGGGACTAGCGGGAGCAGGGGAGACCCAGTACTTC. It yields the protein CASGGLAGAGETQYF. The chain uses TRBV6-1 and TRBJ2-5, with 14 bases lining up with TRBD2. The CDR3 runs 15 residues. V dropped 8 bases and J dropped 5; count of bases not matched to a gene: 7. CDR1 is MNHNS and CDR2 is SASEGT in the germline V gene.

The CDR3 reads CASSYPRDGFSGELFF. CDR3 nucleotide sequence: TGTGCCAGCAGTTACCCCAGGGACGGTTTTTCCGGGGAGCTGTTTTTT. The rearrangement joins TRBV6-2 or TRBV6-3 to TRBJ2-2; D may be TRBD1 or TRBD2 (5 bases each). V lost 2 bases, J lost 6 bases, and 16 bases lay in between. CDR1 is MNHEY and CDR2 is SVGEGT in the germline V gene. This CDR3 spans 16 amino acids.

This clonotype was observed a handful of times. This chain links TRBV6-1 with TRBJ1-4; TRBD1 is a possible D gene (5 bases). Trimming took off 6 bases at V and 4 bases at J, with 15 bases between the two ends. The germline CDR1 and CDR2 sequences are MNHNS and SASEGT. This CDR3 has 15 residues. The CDR3 bases are TGTGCCAGCAGACCTACTTGGGGGAGTAATGAAAAACTGTTTTTT. The encoded protein is CASRPTWGSNEKLFF.

This clonotype was observed at least ten times. V usage is TRBV11-2 and J usage is TRBJ2-5; 12 bases line up with TRBD2. CDR3 size: 17 residues. The germline CDR1 and CDR2 sequences are SGHAT and FQNNGV. V shed 2 bases, J shed 4 bases, and the junction held 8 bases outside the gene matches. CDR3: CASSLSASGRGRETQYF. CDR3 DNA sequence: TGTGCCAGCAGCTTATCGGCTAGCGGGAGGGGGCGAGAGACCCAGTACTTC.

This clonotype was found many times. J is TRBJ2-7 and V is TRBV7-9; 11 positions agree with TRBD2. Germline-derived CDR1 and CDR2 are SEHNR and FQNEAQ (reference sequence). The trim removed 1 base at V and 4 bases at J, leaving 3 bases unmatched. CDR3 length: 15 amino acids. This CDR3 is CASSLGLAGGYEQYF. CDR3 nucleotide sequence: TGTGCCAGCAGCTTAGGGCTAGCGGGGGGTTACGAGCAGTACTTC.

With regard to this clonotype: One end of the junction fails to match germline, which may point to a read error. V and J are TRBV28 and TRBJ1-1, with a possible D match to TRBD1 (5 bases). CDR3 length equals 13 residues. The germline V gene has CDR1 MDHEN and CDR2 SYDVKM. CDR3 nucleotides: TGTGCCAGCAAAGAGTTCTCGGACACTGAAGCTCTCTTT. This translates into CASKEFSDTEALF.

This clonotype was detected ten times or more. DNA of the CDR3: TGCAGTGCTAGAGTCCTTGGCGAGCAGTACTTC. Protein product: CSARVLGEQYF. The chain joins TRBV20-1 to TRBJ2-7; D remains unclear. CDR3 length equals 11 residues. Per the germline V gene, CDR1 is DFQATT and CDR2 is SNEGSKA (reference sequence). The V gene lost 1 base and the J gene lost 6 bases, with 7 bases spanning the gap.

This clonotype has at least ten counts. The chain joins TRBV6-1 to TRBJ2-5; D could derive from TRBD1 or TRBD2 (5 bases each). V gave up 4 bases and J gave up 3 bases, with 21 bases separating them. The CDR3 loop spans 17 amino acids. CDR1 is MNHNS and CDR2 is SASEGT in the germline V gene. The CDR3 loop reads CASSGKGRGPKKETQYF. CDR3 DNA sequence: TGTGCCAGCAGTGGCAAGGGACGAGGTCCTAAGAAAGAGACCCAGTACTTC.

This clonotype was picked up many times. The rearrangement links TRBV7-2 to TRBJ2-1; 8 bases are a match to TRBD2. J was trimmed by 7 bases and V by 5 bases; bases with no gene match: 7. CDR3 length equals 14 residues. The germline V gene encodes CDR1 SGHTA and CDR2 FQGNSA. The CDR3 DNA follows: TGTGCCAGCAGCACGACTAGCGCGACGAATGAGCAGTTCTTC. It is translated as CASSTTSATNEQFF.